These 27 T cell receptor beta chains originate from one sample sequenced in a study of T-cell memory formation after mild COVID-19. TCRdb recomputed calls from the 5' RACE reads with MiXCR, one row per CDR3 protein. The table has about 49,000 distinct CDR3 sequences, about 7% seen once. The sequenced material came from PBMCs or a T cell subset sorted from them (not recorded which). Receptor source: a man younger than 30 who had mild COVID-19 (a few samples of this study predate the infection). Cell type and time point are not known.

The chain has TRBV7-9 and TRBJ1-1; D is perhaps TRBD1 (5 bases). The CDR3 has 14 residues. Germline V gene sequence: CDR1 SEHNR, CDR2 FQNEAQ (reference sequence). Trimming left V 0 bases short and J 4 bases short, with 9 bases between. CDR3: CASSLAAGPTEAFF. Written as DNA, the CDR3 is TGTGCCAGCAGCTTAGCAGCGGGGCCCACTGAAGCTTTCTTT.

This clonotype occurred many times. The chain has TRBV9 and TRBJ2-3, with D unclear. CDR1 and CDR2 (germline): SGDLS, YYNGEE. Between the trimmed V and J ends, which lost 5 bases and 0 bases, there was a span of 13 bases. There are 15 residues in the CDR3. The CDR3 sequence is CASRSPPGSTDTQYF. In DNA form, the CDR3 reads TGTGCCAGCAGATCACCCCCTGGTAGCACAGATACGCAGTATTTT. Full variable domain (outside the CDR3, taken from reference TRBV9 and TRBJ2-3): DSGVTQTPKHLITATGQRVTLRCSPRSGDLSVYWYQQSLDQGLQFLIQYYNGEERAKGNILERFSAQQFPDLHSELNLSSLELGDSALYFCASRSPPGSTDTQYFGPGTRLTVL.

This chain joins TRBV25-1 and TRBJ1-4; 7 nucleotides align to TRBD1. The V gene end was trimmed by 6 bases and the J gene end by 7 bases; junction bases not matched to a gene: 11. The CDR3 sequence is 15 residues long. Germline V lookup: CDR1 MGHDK, CDR2 SYGVNS. The DNA for the CDR3 is TGTGCCAGCAGCCGGACCGGACAGGTTTTTGAAAAACTGTTTTTT. It is translated as CASSRTGQVFEKLFF.

At least ten counts were recorded for this clonotype. This chain uses TRBV5-1 with TRBJ2-2; the D call may be TRBD1 or TRBD2 (5 bases each). The germline CDR1 and CDR2 sequences are SGHRS and YFSETQ. The CDR3 consists of 17 residues. Trimming cost V 3 bases and J 0 bases, with 15 bases left between them. The CDR3 loop is CASSSNGANANTGELFF. CDR3 sequence (DNA): TGCGCCAGCAGCTCGAACGGGGCTAACGCGAACACCGGGGAGCTGTTTTTT.

The chain has TRBV7-2 and TRBJ1-3; D ambiguous. Trimming removed 7 bases from V and 0 bases from J, with 10 bases in between. Germline assignment: CDR1 SGHTA and CDR2 FQGNSA. CDR3 length equals 14 residues. This CDR3 is CASTRPPSGNTIYF. CDR3 nucleotides: TGTGCCAGCACCCGCCCTCCCTCTGGAAACACCATATATTTT.

The chain links TRBV6-2 or TRBV6-3 to TRBJ2-3; 8 bases match TRBD2. This CDR3 spans 17 amino acids. Trimming at V came to 2 bases and at J to 0 bases, leaving 7 bases not matched to a gene. Germline V gene sequence: CDR1 MNHEY, CDR2 SVGEGT. The CDR3 DNA reads as TGTGCCAGCAGTTACGCGGGTTTAGCGGGGAGCACAGATACGCAGTATTTT. This codes for CASSYAGLAGSTDTQYF.

This clonotype was counted ten times or more. The chain recombines TRBV7-2 with TRBJ2-7; a weak D match, TRBD1 (5 bases). V was pared by 1 base and J by 5 bases, with 15 bases between. Germline-derived CDR1 and CDR2 are SGHTA and FQGNSA. The CDR3 contains 15 residues. The DNA for the CDR3 is TGTGCCAGCAGCTTAGTCTACTCAGGGAATAACGAGCAGTACTTC. Translation: CASSLVYSGNNEQYF.

The table lists this clonotype with many counts. The chain joins TRBV9 to TRBJ2-5; the D is unclear. Germline loops: CDR1 SGDLS, CDR2 YYNGEE. The ends were cut back, 3 bases at V and 5 bases at J, with 11 bases in the middle. The CDR3 is 13 residues long. The DNA of the CDR3 is TGTGCCAGCAGCGCCGGCCCGATGGAGACCCAGTACTTC. Translating gives CASSAGPMETQYF.

This clonotype was found many times. V and J are TRBV5-5 and TRBJ2-3, with D possibly matching TRBD2 (6 bases). The V gene's germline CDR1 is SGHKS and CDR2 YYEKEE (reference sequence). The V end was cut by 4 bases, the J end by 2 bases, with 17 bases between. The CDR3 has 16 amino acids. The CDR3 region has the DNA TGTGCCAGCAGCCCCCTGACGGGAGCCCCCACAGATACGCAGTATTTT. Residues: CASSPLTGAPTDTQYF.

This clonotype has more than one count but fewer than ten. The rearrangement uses TRBV27 and TRBJ2-7; weak D call: TRBD1 (6 bases). Trimming removed 2 bases from V and 0 bases from J, with 14 bases in between. Germline V gene sequence: CDR1 MNHEY, CDR2 SMNVEV (reference sequence). The CDR3 totals 16 residues. This chain's CDR3 is CASSLAGQFYSYEQYF. CDR3 bases: TGTGCCAGCAGTTTAGCCGGACAGTTCTACTCCTACGAGCAGTACTTC.

This clonotype came up a few times. The chain couples TRBV7-9 to TRBJ2-6; no definite D call. The CDR3 is made up of 20 amino acids. Germline V gene sequence: CDR1 SEHNR, CDR2 FQNEAQ (reference sequence). The germline V and J ends were trimmed by 1 base and 3 bases, with 22 bases remaining between them. This CDR3 reads CASSLVEYTDAFGGANVLTF. The CDR3 nucleotides are TGTGCCAGCAGCTTAGTGGAGTACACCGATGCTTTTGGTGGGGCCAACGTCCTGACTTTC.

This chain joins TRBV10-2 and TRBJ2-1; 10 positions match TRBD2. The CDR3 length is 13 residues. Trimming at V came to 6 bases and at J to 7 bases, leaving 3 bases not matched to a gene. CDR1 WSHSY and CDR2 SAAADI come from the germline V gene. CDR3 protein: CASRTSGVNEQFF. The CDR3 bases are TGCGCCAGCAGAACTAGCGGGGTGAATGAGCAGTTCTTC.

This clonotype was recorded a few times. V gene TRBV20-1 combines with J gene TRBJ2-3; 8 positions agree with TRBD2. Germline CDR1 is DFQATT and CDR2 is SNEGSKA (reference sequence). V lost 1 base and J lost 0; bases outside the gene matches: 6. The length of the CDR3 is 16 residues. The CDR3: CSARGTSGASTDTQYF. CDR3 sequence (DNA): TGCAGTGCTAGAGGCACTAGCGGAGCTAGCACAGATACGCAGTATTTT.

This clonotype was seen repeatedly, ten times or more. V is TRBV5-4 and J is TRBJ2-3, with 7 bases identical to TRBD1. The length of the CDR3 is 15 residues. V shed 2 bases and J 3 bases; nucleotides not matched to a gene: 6. In germline, CDR1 is SGHNT, CDR2 YYREEE (reference sequence). CDR3 amino acids: CASSFGQGETDTQYF. CDR3 sequence (DNA): TGTGCCAGCAGCTTCGGGCAGGGGGAAACAGATACGCAGTATTTT. The full variable domain, completed using reference TRBV5-4 and TRBJ2-3, is ETGVTQSPTHLIKTRGQQVTLRCSSQSGHNTVSWYQQALGQGPQFIFQYYREEENGRGNFPPRFSGLQFPNYSSELNVNALELDDSALYLCASSFGQGETDTQYFGPGTRLTVL.

This clonotype came up a few times. The gene calls are TRBV19 and TRBJ1-1; D gene unclear. Between the trimmed V and J ends, which lost 4 bases and 1 base, there was a span of 7 bases. This CDR3 has 13 amino acids. Germline CDR1 and CDR2: LNHDA and SQIVND (reference sequence). The chain's CDR3 is CASSTQRNTEAFF. The CDR3 bases are TGTGCCAGTAGTACTCAGCGGAACACTGAAGCTTTCTTT.

This clonotype was seen at least ten times. The rearrangement links TRBV7-9 to TRBJ2-5, with D perhaps being TRBD1 or TRBD2 (6 bases each). The ends were cut back, 4 bases at V and 3 bases at J, with 12 bases in the middle. Per the germline V gene, CDR1 is SEHNR and CDR2 is FQNEAQ (reference sequence). The CDR3 sequence is 14 residues long. Here the CDR3 DNA reads TGTGCCAGCAGCTCTTTAAGGGGGGAAGAGACCCAGTACTTC. Translating gives CASSSLRGEETQYF.

This clonotype was observed a few times. The chain recombines TRBV20-1 with TRBJ2-7, with 8 bases fitting TRBD1. Germline values: CDR1 DFQATT, CDR2 SNEGSKA (reference sequence). The CDR3 totals 14 residues. V shed 0 bases and J 7 bases; nucleotides not matched to a gene: 8. The CDR3 protein is CSAREMTGVWEQYV. The CDR3 DNA sequence: TGCAGTGCTAGAGAGATGACAGGGGTGTGGGAGCAGTACGTC.

This CDR3 is CASSYREREAFF. Here the CDR3 DNA reads TGTGCCAGCAGCTACCGTGAACGTGAAGCTTTCTTT. The rearrangement uses TRBV7-2 and TRBJ1-1; no definite D call. V was clipped by 4 bases and J by 7 bases, with 10 bases between them. This CDR3 has 12 amino acids. From germline, CDR1 is SGHTA and CDR2 FQGNSA.

This clonotype showed up just a few times. This chain connects TRBV5-6 to TRBJ1-5; 8 bases align to TRBD1. The CDR3 covers 13 residues. V gave up 2 bases and J gave up 7 bases; unmatched junction bases: 2. Per the germline V gene, CDR1 is SGHDT and CDR2 is YYEEEE. CDR3 DNA sequence: TGTGCCAGCAGCTTAACAGGGGGACAGCCCCAGCATTTT. Its translation is CASSLTGGQPQHF.

V gene TRBV10-2 combines with J gene TRBJ2-5; D gene ambiguous. Germline CDR1 and CDR2: WSHSY and SAAADI. Trimming stripped 6 bases from V and 3 bases from J, with 8 bases between. This CDR3 has 12 residues. This CDR3 reads CASSEQKETQYF. DNA for the CDR3: TGCGCCAGCAGCGAACAAAAAGAGACCCAGTACTTC.

The chain couples TRBV11-2 to TRBJ1-1; D uncertain. Between the trimmed V and J ends, which lost 2 bases and 5 bases, there was a span of 9 bases. CDR1 and CDR2 (germline): SGHAT, FQNNGV. The CDR3 is 13 residues long. CDR3 protein: CASSLSEGTEAFF. DNA for the CDR3: TGTGCCAGCAGCTTATCGGAGGGAACTGAAGCTTTCTTT.

This rearrangement joins TRBV7-7 to TRBJ2-6; the D gene could be TRBD1 or TRBD2 (5 bases each). The CDR3 consists of 16 residues. The germline V gene has CDR1 SSHAT and CDR2 FNYEAQ (reference sequence). Trimming took 5 bases from V and 0 from J, leaving 11 bases between them. CDR3 nucleotide sequence: TGTGCCAGCAGCCCGGGGCTTAGCTCTGGGGCCAACGTCCTGACTTTC. This sequence encodes CASSPGLSSGANVLTF.

This clonotype was seen a few times. This sequence joins TRBV19 and TRBJ1-5; D uncertain. The CDR3 contains 13 residues. The germline CDR1 and CDR2 sequences are LNHDA and SQIVND (reference sequence). Trimming cost V 7 bases and J 8 bases, with 15 bases left between them. CDR3 residues: CASNDQRTEPQHF. DNA for the CDR3: TGTGCCAGTAACGATCAGAGGACTGAGCCCCAGCATTTT.

The chain couples TRBV20-1 to TRBJ2-3; the D gene is possibly TRBD2 (7 bases). Trimming took 7 bases from V and 2 from J, leaving 13 bases between them. CDR1 is DFQATT and CDR2 is SNEGSKA in the germline V gene (reference sequence). This CDR3 is 13 amino acids long. CDR3: CSDMGGATDTQYF. Written as DNA, the CDR3 is TGCAGTGATATGGGGGGGGCCACAGATACGCAGTATTTT.

This clonotype occurred a few times. The chain is built from TRBV7-2 and TRBJ1-2; D remains unclear. The germline V gene has CDR1 SGHTA and CDR2 FQGNSA. Trimming removed 5 bases from V and 4 bases from J, with 14 bases in between. CDR3 length equals 14 residues. This chain's CDR3 is CASSPVSRGYGYTF. DNA for the CDR3: TGTGCCAGCAGCCCTGTGTCGCGGGGCTATGGCTACACCTTC.

This clonotype was counted ten times or more. This chain joins TRBV20-1 and TRBJ2-1, with D tentatively TRBD2 (6 bases). The CDR3 contains 16 residues. Germline V gene lookup returns CDR1 DFQATT and CDR2 SNEGSKA (reference sequence). Trimming shortened V by 0 bases and J by 8 bases, and 20 bases separated the two germline ends. CDR3 amino acids: CSARDLASEWGDEQFF. The CDR3, as DNA: TGCAGTGCTAGAGATCTGGCTAGCGAATGGGGCGATGAGCAGTTCTTC.

This chain uses TRBV6-6 with TRBJ2-7; maybe TRBD2 (5 bases). V was trimmed by 0 bases and J by 1 base, leaving 7 bases between them. The CDR3 has 14 amino acids. Germline CDR1 and CDR2: MNHNY and SVGAGI (reference sequence). The DNA for the CDR3 is TGTGCCAGCAGTTACTCCGAGGGATCCTACGAGCAGTACTTC. Its translation: CASSYSEGSYEQYF.